This TCR beta chain was identified during a study of beta chain features in type 1 diabetes. General study results and limits: All four CD4+ subsets from Type 1 diabetes patients carried moderately but significantly shorter TCRB CDR3s.

The sequenced template was cDNA made from the entire isolated RNA. Using immunoSEQ multiplex PCR, the repertoire was profiled, and TCRdb retains in-frame clones only, with some absent. The sample records about 340,000 clones, 9.3% being singletons. Turning to this clone: Its antigen is as yet unknown.

V lost 6 bases to trimming and J lost 2 bases, with 3 bases between them. There are 11 residues in the CDR3. In germline, CDR1 is SGHTA, CDR2 FQGNSA. The chain combines TRBV7-2 with TRBJ2-3; D uncertain. Material for sequencing was central memory CD4+ T cells from blood. The receptor was derived from a man under 40 with type 1 diabetes. CDR3 sequence reads: CASSFTDTQYF. CDR3 sequence (DNA): TGTGCCAGCAGTTTCACAGATACGCAGTATTTT.